Following are 16 T cell receptor beta chains from one sample sequenced in a study of cytomegalovirus exposure and HLA in healthy donors. The PCR ran on 60 Vbeta and 13 Jbeta primers. Measured with immunoSEQ multiplex PCR; TCRdb has only the in-frame clones, and not every one. The sample consists of around 140,000 clones, around 75% of them appearing once. Sequencing was carried out using PBMCs. Receptors were obtained from a woman aged 25 to 39 in good health and CMV-seronegative.

The rearrangement links TRBV18 to TRBJ2-7; weak D call: TRBD1 (5 bases). CDR1 and CDR2 (germline): KGHSH, LQKENI. This CDR3 has 15 residues. Trimming cost V 2 bases and J 2 bases, with 13 bases left between them. Written as DNA, the CDR3 is TGTGCCAGCTCACCAGGGGCCAGGGTAACCTACGAGCAGTACTTC. It codes for CASSPGARVTYEQYF.

The chain uses TRBV7-9 and TRBJ1-2; D is perhaps TRBD1 (6 bases). Germline V gene lookup returns CDR1 SEHNR and CDR2 FQNEAQ (reference sequence). Trimming took off 0 bases at V and 5 bases at J, with 13 bases between the two ends. This CDR3 is 15 amino acids long. The CDR3 reads CASSLAPGAGYGYTF. In nucleotides, the CDR3 is TGTGCCAGCAGCTTAGCGCCAGGGGCTGGGTATGGCTACACCTTC.

This chain connects TRBV19 to TRBJ2-1, with D uncertain. The V end lost 2 bases, the J end lost 1 base, and 9 bases lay between the germline ends. CDR1 is LNHDA, CDR2 SQIVND, per germline (reference sequence). The CDR3 is 15 residues long. The DNA for the CDR3 is TGTGCCAGTAGTATATCACAGATTTCCTACAATGAGCAGTTCTTC. This translates into CASSISQISYNEQFF.

CDR3 in amino acids: CASRHGTGGPYEQYF. The CDR3 bases are TGTGCCAGTAGACACGGGACAGGGGGCCCCTACGAGCAGTACTTC. The chain combines TRBV19 with TRBJ2-7, with 12 bases lining up with TRBD1. The germline CDR1 and CDR2 sequences are LNHDA and SQIVND (reference sequence). V was clipped by 6 bases and J by 2 bases; unmatched bases: 5. CDR3 length: 15 residues. Complete variable domain (other parts from reference TRBV19 and TRBJ2-7): DGGITQSPKYLFRKEGQNVTLSCEQNLNHDAMYWYRQDPGQGLRLIYYSQIVNDFQKGDIAEGYSVSREKKESFPLTVTSAQKNPTAFYLCASRHGTGGPYEQYFGPGTRLTVT.

This chain uses TRBV28 with TRBJ1-3; D gene unclear. The CDR3 contains 14 residues. CDR1 and CDR2 (germline): MDHEN, SYDVKM. V was trimmed by 2 bases and J by 4 bases, leaving 9 bases between them. CDR3 loop: CASSLPGSGNTIYF. The CDR3 region has the DNA TGTGCCAGCAGTTTACCGGGGAGCGGAAACACCATATATTTT.

The V gene is TRBV6-1, the J gene TRBJ2-7; TRBD2 matches 12 bases. The CDR3 is 16 residues long. The germline V gene has CDR1 MNHNS and CDR2 SASEGT. The ends lost 1 base at V and 7 bases at J; junction bases unmatched: 8. DNA for the CDR3: TGTGCCAGCAGTGAAGTCCCTAGCGGGAGGGTATTGGAGCAGTACTTC. Its protein is CASSEVPSGRVLEQYF.

The J gene is TRBJ1-2, the V gene TRBV6-5; tentative D call: TRBD1 (5 bases). The V gene lost 7 bases and the J gene lost 4 bases, with 16 bases spanning the gap. The CDR3 spans 14 residues. The germline V gene has CDR1 MNHEY and CDR2 SVGAGI. This chain's CDR3 is CASIEGHDLYGYTF. The CDR3 region has the DNA TGTGCCAGCATTGAAGGACACGACCTCTATGGCTACACCTTC.

The chain links TRBV19 to TRBJ2-6; D not resolved. The CDR3 is made up of 15 amino acids. Germline CDR1 reads LNHDA; CDR2 reads SQIVND (reference sequence). The ends were cut back, 3 bases at V and 0 bases at J, with 6 bases in the middle. CDR3 in amino acids: CASSIQRSGANVLTF. CDR3 nucleotide sequence: TGTGCCAGTAGTATTCAGCGCTCTGGGGCCAACGTCCTGACTTTC.

V and J are TRBV6-1 and TRBJ1-4, with D perhaps matching TRBD1 (6 bases). Trimming removed 8 bases at V and 7 bases at J, with 14 bases between. Germline CDR1 MNHNS, CDR2 SASEGT. This CDR3 is built from 13 residues. CDR3 nucleotides: TGTGCCAGCTTACAGGGCTTTGGTGAAAAACTGTTTTTT. This gives the protein CASLQGFGEKLFF.

This sequence joins TRBV29-1 and TRBJ2-1; 7 bases are a match to TRBD2. V was pared by 6 bases and J by 2 bases, with 13 bases of the junction left unmatched. The CDR3 sequence is 16 residues long. From germline, CDR1 is SQVTM and CDR2 ANQGSEA. This CDR3 is CSVFTGTTNAYNEQFF. CDR3 sequence (DNA): TGCAGCGTCTTCACCGGGACTACCAATGCCTACAATGAGCAGTTCTTC.

The sample holds one count of this clone. The genes are TRBV7-2 and TRBJ2-5, with 8 bases lining up with TRBD2. CDR3 size: 17 residues. In germline, CDR1 is SGHTA, CDR2 FQGNSA. V lost 4 bases and J lost 6; bases outside the gene matches: 16. Here the CDR3 reads CASSSATPGGSGKTQYF. In nucleotides, the CDR3 is TGTGCCAGCAGCTCCGCTACCCCGGGGGGGAGTGGAAAGACCCAGTACTTC.

The chain joins TRBV10-3 to TRBJ2-3; 9 positions match TRBD2. Germline loops: CDR1 ENHRY, CDR2 SYGVKD. Losses at the gene ends were 11 bases for V and 1 base for J; bases not matched to a gene: 4. The CDR3 totals 13 residues. CDR3 sequence reads: CAVEREGTDTQYF. CDR3 sequence (DNA): TGTGCCGTAGAGCGGGAGGGCACAGATACGCAGTATTTT.

This chain links TRBV5-1 with TRBJ2-3; 11 bases fit TRBD1. The trim removed 4 bases at V and 2 bases at J, leaving 3 bases unmatched. CDR1 is SGHRS and CDR2 is YFSETQ in the germline V gene. The CDR3 runs to 15 residues. The CDR3 region has the DNA TGCGCCAGCAGCGAGGACAGGGGGCCCACAGATACGCAGTATTTT. It yields the protein CASSEDRGPTDTQYF.

The chain uses TRBV18 and TRBJ2-2, with D uncertain. This CDR3 has 12 residues. Germline CDR1 is KGHSH and CDR2 is LQKENI. V was shortened by 3 bases and J by 7 bases, with 6 bases between the two germline ends. CDR3 protein: CASSPGLGELFF. CDR3 coding DNA: TGTGCCAGCTCACCCGGTCTCGGGGAGCTGTTTTTT.

This clone occurred a few times. V usage is TRBV6-1 and J usage is TRBJ1-1, with 7 nucleotides matching TRBD1. The J segment lost 5 bases and the V segment lost 2 bases, leaving 8 bases of the junction unmatched. The CDR3 is 15 residues long. CDR1 is MNHNS, CDR2 SASEGT, per germline. The CDR3 region has the DNA TGTGCCAGCAGTGAACTACAGGGGTTTGGGACTGAAGCTTTCTTT. This translates into CASSELQGFGTEAFF.

The chain has TRBV7-2 and TRBJ2-5; TRBD2 might be the D (5 bases). The CDR3 consists of 14 residues. Germline assignment: CDR1 SGHTA and CDR2 FQGNSA. V was shortened by 6 bases and J by 5 bases, with 16 bases between the two germline ends. In DNA, the CDR3 is TGTGCCAGCAGGCAGCGGTGGGCCGGGGAGACCCAGTACTTC. This codes for CASRQRWAGETQYF.